This entry features one T cell receptor (beta chain) sequence. The sample comes from a study of T-cell memory formation after mild COVID-19. At the level of the study: There were largely donor-specific TCR clusters.

A single record per CDR3 protein comes from TCRdb applying MiXCR to the 5' RACE reads. The profile covers 200,000 to 250,000 distinct CDR3 sequences, with 16% appearing a single time and around 3.8% taken by the ten largest. Germline V gene lookup returns CDR1 MDHEN and CDR2 SYDVKM. V trimming: 4 bases; J trimming: 1 base; junction bases outside the gene matches: 1. The CDR3 sequence is 14 residues long. V gene TRBV28 combines with J gene TRBJ2-1; 7 bases agree with TRBD2. The sequenced sample consisted of PBMCs or a T cell subset sorted from them (not recorded which). This clonotype originated in a man aged 18 to 29 who had mild COVID-19 (a few samples of this study predate the infection). Cell type and time point are not known. The CDR3 sequence: CASSWGGSYNEQFF. CDR3 in DNA: TGTGCCAGCAGTTGGGGGGGATCCTACAATGAGCAGTTCTTC.